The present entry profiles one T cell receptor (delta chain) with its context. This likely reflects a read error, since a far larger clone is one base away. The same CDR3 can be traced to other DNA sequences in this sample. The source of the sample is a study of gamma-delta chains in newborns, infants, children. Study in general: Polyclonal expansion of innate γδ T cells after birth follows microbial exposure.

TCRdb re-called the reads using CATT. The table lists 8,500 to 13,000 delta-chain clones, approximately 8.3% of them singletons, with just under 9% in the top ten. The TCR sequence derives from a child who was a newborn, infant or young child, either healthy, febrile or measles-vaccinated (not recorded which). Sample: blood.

DNA for the CDR3: TGTGCCTGTGACACCGTACTGGGGGATACCAGGGTGAACTACACCGATAAACTCATCTTT. Residues: CACDTVLGDTRVNYTDKLIF. The V and J genes are TRDV2 and TRDJ1; 12 bases line up with TRDD3. The ends lost 0 bases at V and 0 bases at J; junction bases unmatched: 13. This CDR3 is built from 20 residues. Germline loops: CDR1 GEAIGNYY, CDR2 EKD.